The 30 T cell receptor beta chains below come from one sample, sequenced in a study of beta chain features in type 1 diabetes (dated 2018 in TCRdb). The method was the immunoSEQ multiplex PCR assay. The entire isolated RNA was reverse transcribed using the High Capacity cDNA Reverse Transcription Kit, and thus expressed TCRB transcripts were sequenced. The table was pulled from immuneACCESS by TCRdb, which kept in-frame rearrangements only. Such tables lose some clones; where checked, under half of the loss comes from unresolved V genes, and the rest has no known cause. This sample lists about 220,000 clones; around 9.9% were detected once. The ten largest clones represent 1% to 1.5% of the sample. The sequencing sample was made of central memory CD4+ T cells from blood. The source is a man younger than 35 in good health.

The sample holds a few counts of this clone. The rearrangement joins TRBV25-1 to TRBJ1-4; D is uncertain. Germline CDR1 and CDR2: MGHDK and SYGVNS. The V and J ends lost 4 bases and 10 bases respectively, with 19 bases between them. This CDR3 contains 15 residues. CDR3 amino acids: CASSVLDPAAGKLFF. CDR3 sequence (DNA): TGTGCCAGCAGTGTACTAGACCCGGCGGCGGGAAAACTGTTTTTT.

This clone was seen only a few times. The chain combines TRBV5-1 with TRBJ2-1; 8 nucleotides agree with TRBD2. This CDR3 has 15 amino acids. With V trimmed by 4 bases and J by 7 bases, 10 bases remained unmatched. The germline gives CDR1 SGHRS, CDR2 YFSETQ. The CDR3 nucleotides are TGCGCCAGCAGCGGGGGAGCGGGAGATGATAATGAGCAGTTCTTC. It yields the protein CASSGGAGDDNEQFF.

A few counts support this clone. The chain combines TRBV15 with TRBJ2-6; 7 positions agree with TRBD1. Losses at the gene ends were 5 bases for V and 2 bases for J; bases not matched to a gene: 3. Germline assignment: CDR1 LNHNV and CDR2 YYDKDF (reference sequence). There are 15 residues in the CDR3. CDR3 residues: CATSPGGAGANVLTF. The CDR3, as DNA: TGTGCCACCAGCCCAGGGGGAGCTGGGGCCAACGTCCTGACTTTC.

The chain carries TRBV7-2 and TRBJ1-2, with 8 bases identical to TRBD1. Germline lookup yields CDR1 SGHTA and CDR2 FQGNSA. The CDR3 has 14 residues. The ends lost 2 bases at V and 4 bases at J; junction bases unmatched: 3. Here the CDR3 reads CASSLTGGFYGYTF. The CDR3, as DNA: TGTGCCAGCAGCTTAACAGGGGGGTTCTATGGCTACACCTTC.

The V call is TRBV11-2, the J call TRBJ2-5; the D is unclear. With 1 base removed from V and 1 base from J, the gap between germline ends came to 7 bases. The germline V gene has CDR1 SGHAT and CDR2 FQNNGV. The CDR3 is made up of 14 amino acids. Here the CDR3 reads CASSLAGIQETQYF. DNA for the CDR3: TGTGCCAGCAGCTTAGCCGGCATCCAAGAGACCCAGTACTTC.

This clone has a handful of counts. The chain has TRBV29-1 and TRBJ1-1, with 7 nucleotides matching TRBD1. The CDR3 runs to 11 residues. Looked up from germline, CDR1 is SQVTM and CDR2 is ANQGSEA. V was pared by 7 bases and J by 7 bases, with 6 bases of the junction left unmatched. The CDR3 bases are TGCAGCGGAGGGACAGATCTTGAAGCTTTCTTT. This sequence encodes CSGGTDLEAFF.

The rearrangement uses TRBV18 and TRBJ2-3, with 8 nucleotides matching TRBD1. Germline V gives CDR1 KGHSH, CDR2 LQKENI. The trim removed 6 bases at V and 0 bases at J, leaving 5 bases unmatched. The CDR3 is made up of 15 amino acids. The CDR3 DNA sequence: TGTGCCAGCTCCGACAGGGGCCTCAGCACAGATACGCAGTATTTT. Protein sequence: CASSDRGLSTDTQYF.

The chain links TRBV20-1 to TRBJ2-7; D is unresolved. CDR3 size: 11 residues. Germline assignment: CDR1 DFQATT and CDR2 SNEGSKA (reference sequence). The V and J ends lost 6 bases and 6 bases respectively, with 12 bases between them. In nucleotides, the CDR3 is TGCAGTGCACCGGTCTGGGCCGAGCAGTACTTC. Residues: CSAPVWAEQYF.

The table lists this clone with a few counts. The rearrangement uses TRBV7-2 and TRBJ2-5; a weak D match, TRBD2 (5 bases). Trimming removed 4 bases from V and 5 bases from J, with 14 bases in between. The CDR3 consists of 14 residues. CDR1 and CDR2 (germline): SGHTA, FQGNSA. Written as DNA, the CDR3 is TGTGCCAGCAGCTCCCGACTATCCGCGGAGACCCAGTACTTC. This gives the protein CASSSRLSAETQYF. The full variable domain, rest sourced from reference TRBV7-2 and TRBJ2-5, is GAGVSQSPSNKVTEKGKDVELRCDPISGHTALYWYRQSLGQGLEFLIYFQGNSAPDKSGLPSDRFSAERTGGSVSTLTIQRTQQEDSAVYLCASSSRLSAETQYFGPGTRLLVL.

This clone came up a few times. The chain joins TRBV29-1 to TRBJ1-2; 8 nucleotides match TRBD1. This CDR3 is 14 amino acids long. Germline V gives CDR1 SQVTM, CDR2 ANQGSEA. The V segment lost 3 bases and the J segment 5 bases; nucleotides outside the gene matches: 8. CDR3 amino acids: CSVDSGGAGYGYTF. CDR3 nucleotide sequence: TGCAGCGTTGACTCAGGGGGCGCCGGTTATGGCTACACCTTC.

The chain carries TRBV7-2 and TRBJ2-1, with TRBD2 identical over 12 bases. The CDR3 totals 15 residues. With V trimmed by 1 base and J by 6 bases, 1 base remained unmatched. Per the germline V gene, CDR1 is SGHTA and CDR2 is FQGNSA. The CDR3 DNA sequence: TGTGCCAGCAGCTTAGGGGGACTAGCGGGCAATGAGCAGTTCTTC. It yields the protein CASSLGGLAGNEQFF.

This chain uses TRBV29-1 with TRBJ2-5; 12 nucleotides agree with TRBD2. This CDR3 region has 17 residues. The junction had 11 bases not matched to a gene; V was cut back by 4 bases and J by 2 bases. The germline gives CDR1 SQVTM, CDR2 ANQGSEA. The CDR3 sequence is CSVGERGLAGRQETQYF. The CDR3, as DNA: TGCAGCGTTGGGGAAAGAGGACTAGCGGGAAGGCAAGAGACCCAGTACTTC.

The V gene is TRBV18, the J gene TRBJ2-1; possible D gene TRBD1, 5 bases. The CDR3 is made up of 13 amino acids. V lost 2 bases and J 5 bases, leaving 7 bases between the germline ends. Germline V gene lookup returns CDR1 KGHSH and CDR2 LQKENI. CDR3: CASSPGADNEQFF. DNA of the CDR3: TGTGCCAGCTCACCAGGGGCGGACAATGAGCAGTTCTTC.

This clone was counted only a few times. The chain recombines TRBV7-9 with TRBJ2-3; TRBD1 is a possible D gene (6 bases). Deletions cut 2 bases from V and 1 base from J, with 13 bases between. The V gene's germline CDR1 is SEHNR and CDR2 FQNEAQ (reference sequence). This CDR3 is built from 16 residues. This CDR3 reads CASSLRLEGGTDTQYF. The DNA of the CDR3 is TGTGCCAGCAGCTTACGTCTTGAGGGGGGCACAGATACGCAGTATTTT. Full variable domain (rest looked up from reference TRBV7-9 and TRBJ2-3): DTGVSQNPRHKITKRGQNVTFRCDPISEHNRLYWYRQTLGQGPEFLTYFQNEAQLEKSRLLSDRFSAERPKGSFSTLEIQRTEQGDSAMYLCASSLRLEGGTDTQYFGPGTRLTVL.

Only a few counts were recorded for this clone. This chain joins TRBV10-3 and TRBJ2-7; 7 bases agree with TRBD1. Germline V gene data show CDR1 as ENHRY and CDR2 as SYGVKD. The CDR3 covers 13 residues. V trimming: 8 bases; J trimming: 0 bases; junction bases outside the gene matches: 4. The CDR3 region is CAIGGQNSYEQYF. The DNA of the CDR3 is TGTGCCATCGGGGGACAGAACTCCTACGAGCAGTACTTC.

This clone was found a few times. This sequence joins TRBV13 and TRBJ1-1; no definite D call. This CDR3 has 14 amino acids. Germline-derived CDR1 and CDR2 are PRHDT and FYEKMQ (reference sequence). Trimming pared 5 bases from V and 3 bases from J, leaving 13 bases between. DNA for the CDR3: TGTGCCAGCAGCCTCCGGACGGCGTACACTGAAGCTTTCTTT. The encoded protein is CASSLRTAYTEAFF.

Note on this clone: A junction boundary mismatches the germline segment, possibly from a read error. V is TRBV7-2 and J is TRBJ1-1, with D uncertain. This CDR3 spans 11 amino acids. Germline CDR1 and CDR2: SGHTA and FQGNSA. CDR3 protein: CASSLVRVLIF. For the CDR3, the DNA is TGTGCCAGCAGCTTGGTTAGGGTATTGATCTTT.

There are a few counts of this clone. This sequence joins TRBV27 and TRBJ2-7; 13 bases align to TRBD2. Germline V gene data show CDR1 as MNHEY and CDR2 as SMNVEV (reference sequence). Trimming took 5 bases from V and 4 from J; bases not matched to a gene: 8. The CDR3 sequence is 16 residues long. The CDR3 region has the DNA TGTGCCAGCAGTCGAGGCGGACTAGCGGGAGTATACGAGCAGTACTTC. It specifies CASSRGGLAGVYEQYF.

This clone was found a few times. The chain has TRBV29-1 and TRBJ2-3; D gene ambiguous. V was cut by 5 bases and J by 0 bases, with 6 bases left in between. In germline, CDR1 is SQVTM, CDR2 ANQGSEA. The CDR3 length is 12 residues. The CDR3 is CSVNPSTDTQYF. The CDR3 region has the DNA TGCAGCGTTAACCCAAGCACAGATACGCAGTATTTT.

This clone occurred once. The chain couples TRBV27 to TRBJ2-1; 11 nucleotides align to TRBD2. In germline, CDR1 is MNHEY, CDR2 SMNVEV (reference sequence). CDR3 length: 14 amino acids. V was pared by 3 bases and J by 12 bases, with 7 bases of the junction left unmatched. CDR3 amino acids: CASSFWTSGLGQFF. The DNA for the CDR3 is TGTGCCAGCAGTTTCTGGACTAGCGGGCTAGGGCAGTTCTTC.

This sequence joins TRBV18 and TRBJ1-4; D remains unclear. From germline, CDR1 is KGHSH and CDR2 LQKENI. CDR3 length: 13 residues. V lost 2 bases and J lost 6, with 7 bases in between. This CDR3 reads CASSPTWDEKLFF. The CDR3, as DNA: TGTGCCAGCTCACCAACATGGGATGAAAAACTGTTTTTT.

The chain employs TRBV29-1 and TRBJ2-7; TRBD1 matches at 9 bases. The germline V gene has CDR1 SQVTM and CDR2 ANQGSEA. This CDR3 is built from 13 residues. Trimming cost V 4 bases and J 6 bases; bases outside gene matches: 7. CDR3 sequence reads: CSVVGTGRREQYF. CDR3 nucleotides: TGCAGCGTTGTAGGGACAGGGAGGCGCGAGCAGTACTTC.

This clone was recorded a few times. This sequence joins TRBV7-2 and TRBJ2-7; TRBD2 might be the D (6 bases). Per the germline V gene, CDR1 is SGHTA and CDR2 is FQGNSA. The V end lost 2 bases, the J end lost 6 bases, and 14 bases lay between the germline ends. The CDR3 spans 14 residues. The CDR3 protein is CASSLYGSPSEQYF. The CDR3 coding sequence is TGTGCCAGCAGCTTATACGGGAGCCCCTCCGAGCAGTACTTC.

The chain links TRBV4-1 to TRBJ2-1, with 7 nucleotides matching TRBD1. The CDR3 has 15 amino acids. After removal of 0 bases from V and 10 bases from J, the junction contained 9 bases not matched to a gene. CDR1 is MGHRA, CDR2 YSYEKL, per germline. CDR3 in amino acids: CASSQDMDRHVEQFF. The CDR3 nucleotides read TGCGCCAGCAGCCAAGATATGGACAGGCACGTGGAGCAGTTCTTC.

In its sample, this clone was seen many times. This chain joins TRBV7-7 and TRBJ2-6, with D unresolved. Germline V lookup: CDR1 SSHAT, CDR2 FNYEAQ (reference sequence). The CDR3 has 17 residues. V was trimmed by 5 bases and J by 0 bases, leaving 14 bases between them. CDR3 amino acids: CASSPQYGYSGANVLTF. For the CDR3, the DNA is TGTGCCAGCAGCCCTCAATACGGGTACTCTGGGGCCAACGTCCTGACTTTC.

This clone has a handful of counts. The chain is built from TRBV29-1 and TRBJ2-7; 10 bases agree with TRBD2. With 0 bases clipped from V and 7 bases from J, the junction kept 6 bases outside the gene matches. Germline CDR1 is SQVTM and CDR2 is ANQGSEA. The CDR3 runs to 14 residues. CDR3 region: CSVEEGLAGEEQYF. The CDR3 nucleotides are TGCAGCGTTGAAGAGGGGCTAGCGGGAGAAGAGCAGTACTTC.

This clone was seen a few times. The junction departs from the called germline gene at one end, perhaps through a read error. The chain has TRBV2 and TRBJ2-7, with D possibly matching TRBD1 (6 bases). Looked up from germline, CDR1 is SNHLY and CDR2 is FYNNEI. This CDR3 contains 15 residues. The CDR3: CASSRDRITSHEQYF. CDR3 DNA: TGTGCCAGCAGCCGCGACAGGATTACCTCCCACGAGCAGTACTTC.

This clone was counted a few times. The rearrangement joins TRBV11-2 to TRBJ2-1; TRBD1 might be the D (6 bases). The germline V and J ends were trimmed by 4 bases and 2 bases, with 15 bases remaining between them. The germline V gene has CDR1 SGHAT and CDR2 FQNNGV. The CDR3 runs to 16 residues. CDR3 protein: CASSSLRGKPYNEQFF. The CDR3 DNA reads TGTGCCAGCAGCTCCCTGAGGGGGAAGCCCTACAATGAGCAGTTCTTC.

This clone was observed many times. This chain connects TRBV30 to TRBJ2-2; 7 bases are a match to TRBD2. V trimming: 5 bases; J trimming: 3 bases; junction bases outside the gene matches: 12. The CDR3 is 16 residues long. CDR1 is GTSNPN, CDR2 SVGIG, per germline (reference sequence). CDR3 coding DNA: TGTGCCTGGCAGGGCGGGAGTTTAGATTACACCGGGGAGCTGTTTTTT. It translates to CAWQGGSLDYTGELFF. The variable domain in full, completed from reference TRBV30 and TRBJ2-2, reads SQTIHQWPATLVQPVGSPLSLECTVEGTSNPNLYWYRQAAGRGLQLLFYSVGIGQISSEVPQNLSASRPQDRQFILSSKKLLLSDSGFYLCAWQGGSLDYTGELFFGEGSRLTVL.

This clone was picked up a small number of times. The J gene is TRBJ1-1, the V gene TRBV14, with D tentatively TRBD1 (5 bases). V gave up 1 base and J gave up 9 bases, with 12 bases separating them. Germline V lookup: CDR1 SGHDN, CDR2 FVKESK. The CDR3 extends over 13 amino acids. The DNA for the CDR3 is TGTGCCAGCAGCCAAGGTACAGGTTTGCAAGCTTTCTTT. Protein sequence: CASSQGTGLQAFF.